This T cell receptor (beta chain) was captured by sequencing in a study of shared clonotypes between healthy human individuals. Study as a whole: For every donor, three CD4 naive, three CD4 memory, two CD8 naive and one CD8 memory plates were used. General study points: Clonotypes that were shared across a handful of donors made up 4% to 6% of naive CD4 clonotypes.

Details on this clone: Its antigen is not known.

Generated by immunoSEQ multiplex PCR, the TCRdb table keeps only in-frame clones and is missing some. The sample includes 1.6 million or so clones, around 98.5% of them seen just once. Germline CDR1 reads MDHEN; CDR2 reads SYDVKM. The V and J ends lost 7 bases and 6 bases, in that order; junction bases with no gene match: 9. The CDR3 totals 14 residues. Donors were healthy HIV-negative adults without recent acute infections or vaccinations. The split of CD4+ cells yielded CD45RA+ naive and CD45RA-negative memory subsets. The chain uses TRBV28 and TRBJ2-7, with 10 positions matching TRBD2. The sequenced sample consisted of naive CD4+ T cells sorted from blood. Sample subset: CD45RA+ positively selected. The sequence came from a man younger than 45 in good health. For the CDR3, the DNA is TGTGCCAGCAATGTTCCGGGACTAGCGTCCGAGCAGTACTTC. The encoded protein is CASNVPGLASEQYF. The variable domain in full, with the rest retrieved from reference TRBV28 and TRBJ2-7, is DVKVTQSSRYLVKRTGEKVFLECVQDMDHENMFWYRQDPGLGLRLIYFSYDVKMKEKGDIPEGYSVSREKKERFSLILESASTNQTSMYLCASNVPGLASEQYFGPGTRLTVT.